A selection of T cell receptor beta chains follows, all from one sample in a study of cytomegalovirus exposure and HLA in healthy donors. Assay: immunoSEQ multiplex PCR; the TCRdb copy retains only in-frame clones and omits some. The sample has fewer than 200,000 clones, around 80% seen once. The sample consisted of PBMCs. These receptors originate from a man aged 40-50 years in good health and CMV-seronegative. The CDR3 runs from the conserved cysteine through the conserved F or W. D genes are given only for firm matches. The size of a clone is reported for some rows only, either as once, few or many, or as a class for expanded clones.

CASSPGLAGLRIYNEQFF TGCGCCAGCAGCCCGGGGCTAGCGGGACTAAGGATCTACAATGAGCAGTTCTTC TRBV5-1 TRBD2 TRBJ2-1 .
CASSQERQPNTEAFF TGTGCCAGCAGCCAAGAGAGACAACCAAACACTGAAGCTTTCTTT TRBV14 . TRBJ1-1 .
CASSLGHSQETQYF TGCGCCAGCAGCTTGGGGCACAGCCAAGAGACCCAGTACTTC TRBV5-1 . TRBJ2-5 .
CASSGSRDNEQFF TGCGCCAGCAGCGGCAGCAGGGACAATGAGCAGTTCTTC TRBV5-1 . TRBJ2-1 .
CASSLGGAGSSGYRGYEQYF TGCGCCAGCAGCTTGGGCGGAGCGGGGAGTAGCGGCTACCGGGGCTACGAGCAGTACTTC TRBV5-1 TRBD2 TRBJ2-7 once
CASSPTHDYEQFF TGCGCCAGCAGCCCTACTCATGACTATGAGCAGTTCTTC TRBV5-1 . TRBJ2-1 .
CASSLGAGVTDTQYF TGTGCCAGCAGCTTAGGGGCGGGAGTGACGGATACGCAGTATTTT TRBV7-2 TRBD2 TRBJ2-3 .
CASSLGTGMNEQFF TGTGCCAGCAGCTTAGGGACAGGGATGAATGAGCAGTTCTTC TRBV7-9 TRBD1 TRBJ2-1 .
CASSQAGTDTQYF TGTGCCAGCAGCCAAGCGGGCACAGATACGCAGTATTTT TRBV4-2 . TRBJ2-3 .
CATSRGSDGGGYEQYF TGTGCCACCAGCAGAGGGTCGGATGGGGGCGGTTACGAGCAGTACTTC TRBV15 . TRBJ2-7 few
CASMDGTGTYEQYF TGTGCCAGCATGGACGGGACAGGAACCTACGAGCAGTACTTC TRBV2 TRBD1 TRBJ2-7 .
CASSSPGSTDTQYF TGTGCCAGCAGCTCACCAGGGAGCACAGATACGCAGTATTTT TRBV5-6 . TRBJ2-3 .
CSSSLTGDSNQPQHF TGTTCCAGCAGCCTCACAGGGGATAGCAATCAGCCCCAGCATTTT TRBV7-9 TRBD1 TRBJ1-5 .
CSVEVRVAGGTYEQYF TGCAGCGTTGAAGTAAGGGTAGCGGGGGGTACCTACGAGCAGTACTTC TRBV29-1 TRBD2 TRBJ2-7 .
CASSSIAGGPTDTQYF TGTGCCAGCAGTTCAATAGCGGGAGGGCCCACAGATACGCAGTATTTT TRBV28 TRBD2 TRBJ2-3 .
CASSPRRSSYNSPLHF TGTGCCAGCAGCCCCCGAAGGAGCTCCTATAATTCACCCCTCCACTTT TRBV9 . TRBJ1-6 once
CASSLITGTDNEQFF TGTGCCAGCAGCCTCATAACCGGTACGGACAATGAGCAGTTCTTC TRBV11-2 . TRBJ2-1 .
CASSVAQGVSGNTIYF TGTGCCAGCAGTGTAGCCCAGGGTGTGTCTGGAAACACCATATATTTT TRBV2 . TRBJ1-3 few
CASSFGTSGSSEQFF TGTGCCAGCAGCTTTGGGACTAGCGGGTCCAGTGAGCAGTTCTTC TRBV7-2 TRBD2 TRBJ2-1 few
CASSPLGGAGETQYF TGTGCCAGCAGCCCTCTCGGGGGGGCGGGGGAGACCCAGTACTTC TRBV5-4 TRBD2 TRBJ2-5 .
CASSEWTQGWEGETQYF TGTGCCAGCAGTGAATGGACCCAGGGGTGGGAAGGAGAGACCCAGTACTTC TRBV6-1 . TRBJ2-5 .
CASSLAPTSHSEAFF TGTGCCAGCAGCTTAGCGCCCACAAGTCACAGTGAGGCTTTCTTT TRBV7-2 . TRBJ1-1 .
CASSLPGYEQYF TGTGCCAGCAGCTTGCCCGGTTACGAGCAGTACTTC TRBV5-6 . TRBJ2-7 .
CASSLRGGALSYEQYF TGTGCCAGCAGCTTAAGGGGGGGGGCTCTTTCCTACGAGCAGTACTTC TRBV7-2 . TRBJ2-7 .
CASSSYGTASYNEQFF TGTGCCAGCAGTTCCTACGGGACAGCATCCTACAATGAGCAGTTCTTC TRBV27 TRBD1 TRBJ2-1 few
CARSLGQGNSYEQYF TGTGCCAGAAGCTTGGGTCAGGGCAACTCCTACGAGCAGTACTTC TRBV5-3 . TRBJ2-7 .
CASSFSGAGELFF TGTGCCAGCAGCTTCTCGGGAGCCGGGGAGCTGTTTTTT TRBV7-6 . TRBJ2-2 .
CASSKEQPANYGYTF TGTGCCAGTAGTAAGGAACAGCCGGCTAACTATGGCTACACCTTC TRBV19 . TRBJ1-2 .
CSVEQGSNQPQHF TGCAGCGTCGAGCAGGGTAGCAATCAGCCCCAGCATTTT TRBV29-1 . TRBJ1-5 .
CASSLGTSGRTDTQYF TGCGCCAGCAGCTTGGGGACTAGCGGGAGGACGGATACGCAGTATTTT TRBV5-1 TRBD2 TRBJ2-3 .
CASSTRREGPGELFF TGTGCCAGCAGTACCCGGCGGGAGGGCCCCGGGGAGCTGTTTTTT TRBV6-5 TRBD2 TRBJ2-2 few
CASSYPAGGASHEQYF TGTGCCAGCAGCTATCCAGCAGGGGGCGCCTCCCACGAGCAGTACTTC TRBV7-9 TRBD1 TRBJ2-7 .
CASSDREDKQYF TGCGCCAGCAGCGACAGGGAGGACAAGCAGTACTTC TRBV5-1 . TRBJ2-7 .
CASSTTLLAGGNEQYF TGTGCCAGCAGCACCACCTTACTAGCGGGAGGGAACGAGCAGTACTTC TRBV7-9 TRBD2 TRBJ2-7 few
CASSLKASGRGTQYF TGTGCCAGCAGCTTAAAGGCTAGCGGTCGGGGTACGCAGTATTTT TRBV11-3 TRBD2 TRBJ2-3 .
CASSVGSSTAYEQYF TGTGCCAGCAGCGTAGGGAGTAGCACCGCCTACGAGCAGTACTTC TRBV9 . TRBJ2-7 .
CASSDGGALSYEQYF TGTGCCAGTAGTGACGGGGGGGCCCTCTCCTACGAGCAGTACTTC TRBV19 TRBD2 TRBJ2-7 once
CASSSIPGQRNEKLFF TGCGCCAGCAGCTCAATCCCGGGACAGCGTAATGAAAAACTGTTTTTT TRBV5-1 TRBD1 TRBJ1-4 few
CASSEASSTDTQYF TGTGCCAGCAGTGAAGCATCTAGCACAGATACGCAGTATTTT TRBV6-1 . TRBJ2-3 .